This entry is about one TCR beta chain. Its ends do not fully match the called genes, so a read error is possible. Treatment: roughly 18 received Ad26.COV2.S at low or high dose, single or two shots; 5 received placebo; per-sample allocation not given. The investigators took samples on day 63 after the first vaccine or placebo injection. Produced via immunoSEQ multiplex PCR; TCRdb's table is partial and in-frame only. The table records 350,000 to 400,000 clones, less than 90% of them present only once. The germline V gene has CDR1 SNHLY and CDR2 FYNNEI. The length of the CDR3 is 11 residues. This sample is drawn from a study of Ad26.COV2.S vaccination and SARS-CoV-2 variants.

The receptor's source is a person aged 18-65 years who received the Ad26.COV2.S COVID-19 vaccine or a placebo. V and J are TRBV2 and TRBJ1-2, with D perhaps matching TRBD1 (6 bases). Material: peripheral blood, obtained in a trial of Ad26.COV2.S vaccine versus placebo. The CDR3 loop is CASSEGTVGPF. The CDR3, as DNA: TGTGCCAGCAGTGAAGGGACAGTCGGGCCCTTC.